The 15 T cell receptor beta chains given below trace back to one sample, sequenced in a study of cytomegalovirus exposure and HLA in healthy donors. The PCR was carried out with 60 Vbeta primers and 13 Jbeta primers. Only in-frame clones appear in the TCRdb table, and some are missing; sequencing was by immunoSEQ multiplex PCR. The sample has fewer than 200,000 clones, 75% to 90% seen once. Material for sequencing was PBMCs. These receptors were obtained from a human donor in good health.

The V gene is TRBV5-6, the J gene TRBJ1-3; D gene uncertain. The CDR3 is made up of 13 amino acids. Trimming removed 4 bases from V and 4 bases from J, with 9 bases in between. Germline CDR1 and CDR2: SGHDT and YYEEEE. The CDR3 loop is CASSPAGGNTIYF. In DNA, the CDR3 is TGTGCCAGCAGCCCGGCAGGAGGAAACACCATATATTTT. Full variable domain (outside the CDR3, taken from reference TRBV5-6 and TRBJ1-3): DAGVTQSPTHLIKTRGQQVTLRCSPKSGHDTVSWYQQALGQGPQFIFQYYEEEERQRGNFPDRFSGHQFPNYSSELNVNALLLGDSALYLCASSPAGGNTIYFGEGSWLTVV.

This clone was recorded only once. The V and J genes are TRBV7-6 and TRBJ2-5; D perhaps matches TRBD1 (7 bases). Germline V lookup: CDR1 SGHVS, CDR2 FNYEAQ. Between the trimmed V and J ends, which lost 5 bases and 5 bases, there was a span of 15 bases. CDR3 length: 14 residues. Here the CDR3 reads CASSTRGRFETQYF. Written as DNA, the CDR3 is TGTGCCAGCAGCACCAGGGGGAGGTTTGAGACCCAGTACTTC.

This clone was recorded once. V is TRBV7-2 and J is TRBJ2-7; no definite D call. Germline CDR1 and CDR2: SGHTA and FQGNSA. The length of the CDR3 is 15 residues. Trimming removed 5 bases from V and 0 bases from J, with 14 bases in between. The CDR3 DNA is TGTGCCAGCAGCCCAAGCCCCTATAGCTCCTACGAGCAGTACTTC. It yields the protein CASSPSPYSSYEQYF.

This chain links TRBV15 with TRBJ2-7; D is undetermined. The V end lost 0 bases, the J end lost 0 bases, and 3 bases lay between the germline ends. The CDR3 contains 13 residues. Germline V gene lookup returns CDR1 LNHNV and CDR2 YYDKDF (reference sequence). CDR3 sequence reads: CATSREASYEQYF. The CDR3 DNA reads as TGTGCCACCAGCAGAGAGGCCTCCTACGAGCAGTACTTC. Based on the CDR3 plus reference TRBV15 and TRBJ2-7, the full variable domain is DAMVIQNPRYQVTQFGKPVTLSCSQTLNHNVMYWYQQKSSQAPKLLFHYYDKDFNNEADTPDNFQSRRPNTSFCFLDIRSPGLGDTAMYLCATSREASYEQYFGPGTRLTVT.

On this clone itself: Sequence at one end of the junction differs from germline and may be a read error. The chain couples TRBV7-2 to TRBJ2-7; 11 bases line up with TRBD2. The CDR3 extends over 17 amino acids. Germline V gene data show CDR1 as SGHTA and CDR2 as FQGNSA. The DNA for the CDR3 is TGTGCCGGCAGCTTAGAGTTTATAGCGGGGGGGCTCTACGAGCAGTACTTC. It codes for CAGSLEFIAGGLYEQYF.

This clone was detected a few times. The chain links TRBV11-2 to TRBJ2-1; 10 nucleotides align to TRBD2. The CDR3 covers 16 residues. Germline lookup yields CDR1 SGHAT and CDR2 FQNNGV. V lost 3 bases, J lost 7 bases, and 9 bases stayed unmatched. In DNA, the CDR3 is TGTGCCAGCAGCTTCGAGGTAGCGGGGGGTTATAATGAGCAGTTCTTC. Translating gives CASSFEVAGGYNEQFF.

The genes are TRBV15 and TRBJ1-5, with 7 bases fitting TRBD1. CDR3 size: 15 residues. With V trimmed by 3 bases and J by 4 bases, 6 bases remained unmatched. CDR1 and CDR2 from the germline V gene are LNHNV and YYDKDF (reference sequence). CDR3 nucleotides: TGTGCCACCAGCAGTGTGGACAGGAGTAATCAGCCCCAGCATTTT. Translating it yields CATSSVDRSNQPQHF.

The chain joins TRBV6-5 to TRBJ1-5; D remains ambiguous. The CDR3 is 13 amino acids. Germline V gene sequence: CDR1 MNHEY, CDR2 SVGAGI. Trimming stripped 7 bases from V and 9 bases from J, with 16 bases between. As DNA, the CDR3 is TGTGCCAGCAAATACACGGAGACGGGGCCCCAGCATTTT. Translation: CASKYTETGPQHF.

V is TRBV7-8 and J is TRBJ2-5; D is undetermined. CDR1 is SGHVS, CDR2 FQNEAQ, per germline. Trimming pared 1 base from V and 2 bases from J, leaving 11 bases between. The CDR3 covers 15 residues. The CDR3 spells CASSLVGDNQETQYF. The CDR3 bases are TGTGCCAGCAGCTTAGTTGGCGACAATCAAGAGACCCAGTACTTC.

The chain uses TRBV5-8 and TRBJ2-7, with no clear D. This CDR3 comprises 15 residues. CDR1 SGHTS and CDR2 YDEGEE come from the germline V gene. Trimming shortened V by 4 bases and J by 0 bases, and 14 bases separated the two germline ends. CDR3: CASSRERLSSYEQYF. CDR3 coding DNA: TGTGCCAGCAGCCGCGAGAGGCTTAGCTCCTACGAGCAGTACTTC.

This chain connects TRBV5-1 to TRBJ2-1; D possibly corresponds to TRBD1 (5 bases). Germline CDR1 reads SGHRS; CDR2 reads YFSETQ. CDR3 length: 13 residues. V dropped 5 bases and J dropped 5 bases, with 11 bases sitting between them. CDR3 loop: CASSFDSNNEQFF. As DNA, the CDR3 is TGCGCCAGCAGTTTTGACAGTAACAATGAGCAGTTCTTC.

Remarks on this clone: Other DNA sequences in this specimen translate into the identical CDR3. The chain links TRBV27 to TRBJ1-2; 8 bases are shared with TRBD1. V trimming: 5 bases; J trimming: 4 bases; junction bases outside the gene matches: 6. The V gene's germline CDR1 is MNHEY and CDR2 SMNVEV (reference sequence). The CDR3 runs 14 residues. The CDR3 DNA follows: TGTGCCAGCAGTCCCGGACAGGGAGGCTATGGCTACACCTTC. This codes for CASSPGQGGYGYTF.

This rearrangement joins TRBV6-6 to TRBJ2-3; perhaps TRBD1 as D (6 bases). V was shortened by 6 bases and J by 11 bases, with 18 bases between the two germline ends. Germline-derived CDR1 and CDR2 are MNHNY and SVGAGI (reference sequence). This CDR3 has 13 amino acids. The CDR3 DNA sequence: TGTGCCAGCAGCCAACATGGGGGCCCCAAGCAGTATTTT. Amino acids: CASSQHGGPKQYF.

This chain uses TRBV5-1 with TRBJ1-3; 7 nucleotides align to TRBD1. Trimming removed 3 bases from V and 4 bases from J; junction bases left unmatched: 10. Per the germline V gene, CDR1 is SGHRS and CDR2 is YFSETQ. The CDR3 loop spans 16 amino acids. DNA of the CDR3: TGCGCCAGCAGCTGGAGTGACAGGGCGGGGGGAAACACCATATATTTT. The encoded protein is CASSWSDRAGGNTIYF.

This chain connects TRBV7-9 to TRBJ1-1; D possibly corresponds to TRBD1 (6 bases). Germline V CDR1 and CDR2: SEHNR, FQNEAQ (reference sequence). CDR3 length: 16 residues. Trimming shortened V by 7 bases and J by 1 base, and 19 bases separated the two germline ends. The CDR3 DNA reads as TGTGCCAGCACCGGAGACAGGCCCCTCGGGAACACTGAAGCTTTCTTT. It yields the protein CASTGDRPLGNTEAFF.